The clone carrying this TCR beta chain was observed a single time. Sequencing was performed with immunoSEQ multiplex PCR; in TCRdb, only in-frame clones are kept and a portion is missing. The repertoire consists of nearly 60,000 clones, with more than 80% occurring once and the leading ten covering approximately 0.45%. Germline CDR1 SGHTA, CDR2 FQGNSA. V lost 5 bases, J lost 5 bases, and 12 bases stayed unmatched. The CDR3 sequence is 16 residues long. These data belong to a study of T cell changes during pregnancy in multiple sclerosis. The source is a female donor in good health, enrolled as a control in a pregnancy study. Sequenced material: CD4+ T cells from peripheral blood mononuclear cells, taken after pregnancy. The J gene is TRBJ2-3, the V gene TRBV7-2, with 8 bases matching TRBD2. The CDR3 region has the DNA TGTGCCAGCAGCACCCGACGGGGGGGCCTTGAAGATACGCAGTATTTT. It yields the protein CASSTRRGGLEDTQYF. The whole variable domain, remainder taken from reference TRBV7-2 and TRBJ2-3, is GAGVSQSPSNKVTEKGKDVELRCDPISGHTALYWYRQSLGQGLEFLIYFQGNSAPDKSGLPSDRFSAERTGGSVSTLTIQRTQQEDSAVYLCASSTRRGGLEDTQYFGPGTRLTVL.